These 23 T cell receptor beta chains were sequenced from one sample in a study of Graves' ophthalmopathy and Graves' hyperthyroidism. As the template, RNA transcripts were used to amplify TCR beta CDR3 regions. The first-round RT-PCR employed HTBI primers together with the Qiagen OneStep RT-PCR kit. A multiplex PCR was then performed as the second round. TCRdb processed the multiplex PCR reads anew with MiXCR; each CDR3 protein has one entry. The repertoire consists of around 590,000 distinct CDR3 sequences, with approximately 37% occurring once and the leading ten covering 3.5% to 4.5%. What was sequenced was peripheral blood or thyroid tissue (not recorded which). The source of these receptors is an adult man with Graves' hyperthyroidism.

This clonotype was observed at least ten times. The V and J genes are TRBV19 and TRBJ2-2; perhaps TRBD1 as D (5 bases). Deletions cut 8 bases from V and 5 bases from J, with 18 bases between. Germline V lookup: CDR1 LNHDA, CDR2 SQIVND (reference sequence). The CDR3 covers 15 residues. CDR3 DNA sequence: TGTGCCAGTTGGGGCCAAAAGCACCTGACCGGGGAGCTGTTTTTT. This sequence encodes CASWGQKHLTGELFF.

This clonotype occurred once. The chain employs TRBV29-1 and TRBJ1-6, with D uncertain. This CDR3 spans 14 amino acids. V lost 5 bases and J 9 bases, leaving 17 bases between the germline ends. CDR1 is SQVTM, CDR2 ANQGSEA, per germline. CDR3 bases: TGCAGCGTTACCGACATGGGAAGCGGTTCACCCCTCCACTTT. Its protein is CSVTDMGSGSPLHF.

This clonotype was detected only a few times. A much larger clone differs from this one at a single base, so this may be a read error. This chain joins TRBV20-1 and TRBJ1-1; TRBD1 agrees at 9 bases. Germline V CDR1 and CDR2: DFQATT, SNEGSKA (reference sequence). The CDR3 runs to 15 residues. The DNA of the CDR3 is TGCAGTGCTAGAGATCGCGGGACAGGGAACATTGAAGCTTTCTTT. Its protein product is CSARDRGTGNIEAFF.

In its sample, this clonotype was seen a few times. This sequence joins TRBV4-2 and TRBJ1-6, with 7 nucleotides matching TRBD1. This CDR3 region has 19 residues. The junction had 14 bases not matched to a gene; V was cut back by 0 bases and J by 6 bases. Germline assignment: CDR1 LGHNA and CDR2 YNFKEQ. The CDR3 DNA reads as TGTGCCAGCAGCCAAGATCCCGTTTGGGAGGGGGCGATTAATTCACCCCTCCACTTT. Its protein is CASSQDPVWEGAINSPLHF.

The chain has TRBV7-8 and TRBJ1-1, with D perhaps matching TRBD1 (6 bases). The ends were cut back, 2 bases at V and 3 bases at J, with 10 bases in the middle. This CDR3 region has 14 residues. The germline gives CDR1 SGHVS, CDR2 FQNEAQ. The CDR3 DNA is TGTGCCAGCAGCTTAAGGCCAGGGGACACTGAAGCTTTCTTT. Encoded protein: CASSLRPGDTEAFF.

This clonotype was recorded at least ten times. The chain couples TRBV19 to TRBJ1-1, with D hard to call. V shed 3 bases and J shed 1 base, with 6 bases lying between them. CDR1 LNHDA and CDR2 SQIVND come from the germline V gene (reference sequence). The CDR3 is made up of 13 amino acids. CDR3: CASSILPNTEAFF. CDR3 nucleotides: TGTGCCAGTAGTATTTTGCCGAACACTGAAGCTTTCTTT.

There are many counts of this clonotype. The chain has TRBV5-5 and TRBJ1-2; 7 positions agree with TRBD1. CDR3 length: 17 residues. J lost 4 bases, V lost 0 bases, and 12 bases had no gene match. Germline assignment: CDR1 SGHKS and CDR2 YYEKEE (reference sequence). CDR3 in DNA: TGTGCCAGCAGCTTGGCTGGTCTTTCAACAGGGGTCTATGGCTACACCTTC. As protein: CASSLAGLSTGVYGYTF. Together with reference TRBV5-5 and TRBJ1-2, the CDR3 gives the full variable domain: DAGVTQSPTHLIKTRGQQVTLRCSPISGHKSVSWYQQVLGQGPQFIFQYYEKEERGRGNFPDRFSARQFPNYSSELNVNALLLGDSALYLCASSLAGLSTGVYGYTFGSGTRLTVV.

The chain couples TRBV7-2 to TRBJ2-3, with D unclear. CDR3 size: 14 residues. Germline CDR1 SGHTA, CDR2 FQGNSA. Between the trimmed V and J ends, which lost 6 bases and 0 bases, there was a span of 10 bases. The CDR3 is CASRERPSTDTQYF. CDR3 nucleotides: TGTGCCAGCAGGGAGAGGCCTAGCACAGATACGCAGTATTTT.

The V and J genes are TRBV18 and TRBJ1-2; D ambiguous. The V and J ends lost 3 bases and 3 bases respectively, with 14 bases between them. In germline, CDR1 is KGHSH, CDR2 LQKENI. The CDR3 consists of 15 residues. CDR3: CASSPFDRSDYGYTF. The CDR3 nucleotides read TGTGCCAGCTCACCGTTCGACCGTTCGGACTATGGCTACACCTTC.

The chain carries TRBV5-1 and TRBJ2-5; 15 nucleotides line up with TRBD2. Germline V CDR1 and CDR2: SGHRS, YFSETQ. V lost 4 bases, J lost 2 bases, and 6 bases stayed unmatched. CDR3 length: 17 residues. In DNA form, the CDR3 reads TGCGCCAGCAGCCCGGGACTAGCGGGGGGCCCGCAAGAGACCCAGTACTTC. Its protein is CASSPGLAGGPQETQYF.

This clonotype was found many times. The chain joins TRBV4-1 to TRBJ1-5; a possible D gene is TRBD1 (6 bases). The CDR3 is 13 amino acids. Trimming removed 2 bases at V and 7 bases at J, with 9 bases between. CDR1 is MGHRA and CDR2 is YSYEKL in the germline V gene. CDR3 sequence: CASSQLGQQPQHF. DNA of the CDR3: TGCGCCAGCAGCCAATTAGGACAGCAGCCCCAGCATTTT.

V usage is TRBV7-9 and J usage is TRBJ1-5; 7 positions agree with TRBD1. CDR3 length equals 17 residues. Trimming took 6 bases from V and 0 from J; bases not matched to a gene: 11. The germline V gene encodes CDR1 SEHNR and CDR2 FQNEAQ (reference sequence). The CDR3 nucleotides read TGTGCCAGCAGTTCGTCCCGGGACAGAGATAGCAATCAGCCCCAGCATTTT. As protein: CASSSSRDRDSNQPQHF.

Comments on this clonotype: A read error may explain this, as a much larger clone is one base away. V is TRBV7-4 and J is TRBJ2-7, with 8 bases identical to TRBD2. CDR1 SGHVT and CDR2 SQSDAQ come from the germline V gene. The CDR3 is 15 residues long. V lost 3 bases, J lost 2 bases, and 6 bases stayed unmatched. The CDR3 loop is CASSLAARGAYEQYF. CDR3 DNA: TGTGCCAGCAGCTTGGCCGCGCGGGGGGCCTACGAGCAGTACTTC.

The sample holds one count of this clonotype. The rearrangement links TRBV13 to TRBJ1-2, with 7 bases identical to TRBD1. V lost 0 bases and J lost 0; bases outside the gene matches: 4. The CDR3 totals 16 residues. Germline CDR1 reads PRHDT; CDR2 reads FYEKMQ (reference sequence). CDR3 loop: CASSLGAGTANYGYTF. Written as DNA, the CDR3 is TGTGCCAGCAGCTTAGGGGCCGGGACAGCTAACTATGGCTACACCTTC.

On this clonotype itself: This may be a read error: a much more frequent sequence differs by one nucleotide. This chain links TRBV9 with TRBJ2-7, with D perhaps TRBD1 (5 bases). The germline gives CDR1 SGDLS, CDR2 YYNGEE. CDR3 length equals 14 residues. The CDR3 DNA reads TGTGCCAGCAGACAGCTAGGAGACAGCTACGAGCGGTACTTC. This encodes CASRQLGDSYERYF.

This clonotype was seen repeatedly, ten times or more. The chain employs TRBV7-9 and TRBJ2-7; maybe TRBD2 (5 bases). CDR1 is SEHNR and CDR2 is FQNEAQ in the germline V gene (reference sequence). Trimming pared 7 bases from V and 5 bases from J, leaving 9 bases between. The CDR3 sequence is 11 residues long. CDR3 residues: CASKLGDEQYF. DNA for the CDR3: TGTGCCAGCAAACTAGGAGACGAGCAGTACTTC. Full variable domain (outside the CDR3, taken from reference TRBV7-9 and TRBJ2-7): DTGVSQNPRHKITKRGQNVTFRCDPISEHNRLYWYRQTLGQGPEFLTYFQNEAQLEKSRLLSDRFSAERPKGSFSTLEIQRTEQGDSAMYLCASKLGDEQYFGPGTRLTVT.

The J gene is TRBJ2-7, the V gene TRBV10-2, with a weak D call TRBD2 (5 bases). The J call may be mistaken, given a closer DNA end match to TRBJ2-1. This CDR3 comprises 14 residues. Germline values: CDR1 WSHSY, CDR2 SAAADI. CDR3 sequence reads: CASSDIPSGNEQFF. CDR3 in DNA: TGCGCCAGCAGTGACATACCCTCGGGGAATGAGCAGTTCTTC.

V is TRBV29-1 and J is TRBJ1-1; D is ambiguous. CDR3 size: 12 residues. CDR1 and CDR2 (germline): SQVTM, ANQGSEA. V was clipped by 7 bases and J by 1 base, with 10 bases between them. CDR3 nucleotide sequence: TGCAGCGCCCAAGTTACGAACACTGAAGCTTTCTTT. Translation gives CSAQVTNTEAFF.

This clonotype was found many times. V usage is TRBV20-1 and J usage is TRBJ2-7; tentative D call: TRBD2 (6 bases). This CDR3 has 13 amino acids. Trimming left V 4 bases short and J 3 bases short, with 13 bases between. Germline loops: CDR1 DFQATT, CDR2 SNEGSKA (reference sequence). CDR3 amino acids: CSATKDGGYEQYF. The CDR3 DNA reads TGCAGTGCTACTAAGGACGGGGGCTACGAGCAGTACTTC.

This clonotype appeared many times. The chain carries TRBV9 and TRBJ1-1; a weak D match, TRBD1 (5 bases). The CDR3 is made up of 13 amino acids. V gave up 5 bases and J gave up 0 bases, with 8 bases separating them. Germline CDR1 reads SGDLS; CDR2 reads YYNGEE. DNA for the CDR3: TGTGCCAGCAGTCGACAGCTGAACACTGAAGCTTTCTTT. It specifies CASSRQLNTEAFF. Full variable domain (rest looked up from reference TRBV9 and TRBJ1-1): DSGVTQTPKHLITATGQRVTLRCSPRSGDLSVYWYQQSLDQGLQFLIQYYNGEERAKGNILERFSAQQFPDLHSELNLSSLELGDSALYFCASSRQLNTEAFFGQGTRLTVV.

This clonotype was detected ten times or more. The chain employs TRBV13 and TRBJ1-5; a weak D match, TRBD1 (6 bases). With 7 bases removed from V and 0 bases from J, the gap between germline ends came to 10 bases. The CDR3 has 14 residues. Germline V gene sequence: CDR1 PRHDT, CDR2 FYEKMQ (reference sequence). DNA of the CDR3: TGTGCCAGCACCCAGGGGATTAGCAATCAGCCCCAGCATTTT. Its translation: CASTQGISNQPQHF.

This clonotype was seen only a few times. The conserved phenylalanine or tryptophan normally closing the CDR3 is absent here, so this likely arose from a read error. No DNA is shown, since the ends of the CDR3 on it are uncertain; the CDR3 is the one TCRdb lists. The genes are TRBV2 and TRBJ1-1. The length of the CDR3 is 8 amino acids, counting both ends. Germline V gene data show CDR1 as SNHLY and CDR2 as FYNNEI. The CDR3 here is CASSLATS.

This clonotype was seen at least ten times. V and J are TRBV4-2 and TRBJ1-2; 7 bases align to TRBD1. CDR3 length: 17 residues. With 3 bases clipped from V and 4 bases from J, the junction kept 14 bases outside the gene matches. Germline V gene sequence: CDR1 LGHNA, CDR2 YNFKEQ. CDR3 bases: TGTGCCAGCAGCCATTTAACAGGGGCGTCGGTCGCCTATGGCTACACCTTC. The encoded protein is CASSHLTGASVAYGYTF.